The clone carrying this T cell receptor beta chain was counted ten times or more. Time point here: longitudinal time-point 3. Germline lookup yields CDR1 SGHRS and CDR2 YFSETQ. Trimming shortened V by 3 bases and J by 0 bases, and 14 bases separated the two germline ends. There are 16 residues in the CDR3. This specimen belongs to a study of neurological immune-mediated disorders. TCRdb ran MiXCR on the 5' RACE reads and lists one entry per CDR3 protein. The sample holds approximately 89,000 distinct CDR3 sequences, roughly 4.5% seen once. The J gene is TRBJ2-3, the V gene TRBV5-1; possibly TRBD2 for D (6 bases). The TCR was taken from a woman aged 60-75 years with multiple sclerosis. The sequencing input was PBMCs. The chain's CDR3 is CASSSQTRPSTDTQYF. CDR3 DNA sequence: TGCGCCAGCAGCTCACAGACTAGACCGAGCACAGATACGCAGTATTTT.